Here is one T cell receptor (beta chain) with its context. Per germline, CDR1 MDHEN and CDR2 SYDVKM. The CDR3 spans 14 residues. V lost 7 bases and J 9 bases, leaving 16 bases between the germline ends. These data are taken from a study of blood T cell repertoires in COVID-19. The method was immunoSEQ multiplex PCR; TCRdb's version includes in-frame clones alone and lacks a portion of them. The sample lists about 220,000 clones; 82% were seen once. Enrolment of Seattle patients took place during active infection, and they were followed longitudinally. V is TRBV28 and J is TRBJ1-6, with a possible D match to TRBD1 (5 bases). The sequencing input was peripheral blood. The origin of this receptor is a woman at least 80 years old with COVID-19, enrolled during active disease. CDR3 in DNA: TGTGCCAGCAAAAGGGGAAGTTGGCGTTCACCCCTCCACTTT. It yields the protein CASKRGSWRSPLHF.